The rows below give T cell receptor beta chains drawn from one sample of a study of OX40 agonist ivuxolimab in advanced cancers. The repertoire was sequenced with immunoSEQ multiplex PCR; TCRdb's copy has only in-frame clones and lacks some. The table shows tens of thousands of clones, with about 85% occurring only once. This material consisted of CD4+ or CD8+ T cells sorted from blood, taken in a trial of the OX40 agonist ivuxolimab. These receptors were taken from an adult with an advanced solid tumor such as melanoma, head and neck, liver or kidney cancer. Each CDR3 is given with its conserved first and last residue.

j_call v_call cdr3_aa
TRBJ1-4 TRBV5-4 CASSLSATGNEKLFF
TRBJ1-1 TRBV29-1 CSGGTGSTEAFF
TRBJ1-2 TRBV4-2 CASSRPGTVVRGYTF
TRBJ2-7 TRBV6-1 CASRNRGVAYEQYF
TRBJ2-2 TRBV4-1 CASSHNMVDTGELFF
TRBJ2-7 TRBV5-5 CASSLAETGVYEQYF
TRBJ2-3 TRBV15 CATSTSGRTDTQYF
TRBJ1-2 TRBV9 CASSVGTNYGYTF
TRBJ2-1 TRBV7-3 CASSLGQLYNEQFF
TRBJ2-3 TRBV4-2 CASSQGGIAGPHTDTQYF
TRBJ2-7 TRBV13 CASSLIQRAYEQYF
TRBJ2-5 TRBV28 CASRAAQTGETQYF
TRBJ2-1 TRBV18 CASSQGLNEQFF
TRBJ2-3 TRBV10-3 CAITADPGADTQYF
TRBJ2-1 TRBV11-2 CASSSAQLVGFVEQFF
TRBJ2-3 TRBV7-9 CASSLSVTSGDTQYF
TRBJ1-5 TRBV7-9 CASSQGNQPQHF